These T cell receptor beta chains were read from a single sample in a study of T cell changes during pregnancy in multiple sclerosis. Using immunoSEQ multiplex PCR, the repertoire was profiled, and TCRdb retains in-frame clones only, with some absent. The sample has roughly 25,000 clones, more than 75% seen once. Sequences were derived from CD8+ T cells from peripheral blood mononuclear cells, sampled in the first trimester of pregnancy. The receptors here all came from a female donor in good health, enrolled as a control in a pregnancy study. The conserved cysteine and the conserved F or W are not part of the CDR3 here. Fields, in order: J gene, V gene, D gene, CDR3 protein. The D gene is left open where the match is weak.

J gene: TRBJ2-3; V gene: TRBV11-2; D gene: TRBD2; CDR3 protein: ASSGVELAVNTDTQY
J gene: TRBJ2-1; V gene: TRBV4-1; D gene: TRBD2; CDR3 protein: ASSQGGGGSYNEQF
J gene: TRBJ2-7; V gene: TRBV2; D gene: NA; CDR3 protein: ATISNTYEQY
J gene: TRBJ1-2; V gene: TRBV14; D gene: NA; CDR3 protein: ASSEYAVRSVDYGYT
J gene: TRBJ2-3; V gene: TRBV4-2; D gene: NA; CDR3 protein: ASSYTDTQY
J gene: TRBJ2-7; V gene: TRBV29-1; D gene: NA; CDR3 protein: SVDAGPHSYEQY
J gene: TRBJ1-2; V gene: TRBV7-9; D gene: NA; CDR3 protein: ASSLARRGTDYGYT
J gene: TRBJ1-4; V gene: TRBV4-1; D gene: TRBD1; CDR3 protein: ASSQDPPGQGNEKLF
J gene: TRBJ1-5; V gene: TRBV28; D gene: TRBD1; CDR3 protein: ASRPGTGRHQPQH
J gene: TRBJ1-1; V gene: TRBV9; D gene: NA; CDR3 protein: ASRPLLTGNMNTEAF
J gene: TRBJ2-3; V gene: TRBV7-9; D gene: TRBD2; CDR3 protein: ASSLDSGREDTQY
J gene: TRBJ2-7; V gene: TRBV21-1; D gene: NA; CDR3 protein: ASSKCGLAGDLNEQY
J gene: TRBJ2-7; V gene: TRBV13; D gene: NA; CDR3 protein: ASSLAGEFHEQY
J gene: TRBJ1-1; V gene: TRBV7-9; D gene: NA; CDR3 protein: ASSLGDMGEAF
J gene: TRBJ1-1; V gene: TRBV28; D gene: NA; CDR3 protein: ASEGEDPEAF
J gene: TRBJ1-1; V gene: TRBV18; D gene: NA; CDR3 protein: ASSSQAYEAF
J gene: TRBJ1-6; V gene: TRBV13; D gene: NA; CDR3 protein: ASSPNGQGLLH
J gene: TRBJ2-7; V gene: TRBV6-5; D gene: TRBD1; CDR3 protein: ATMDFTGVYEQY
J gene: TRBJ2-7; V gene: TRBV19; D gene: TRBD2; CDR3 protein: ASSIGVAGEYEQY
J gene: TRBJ1-2; V gene: TRBV9; D gene: NA; CDR3 protein: ASSVTEANYGYT
J gene: TRBJ1-2; V gene: TRBV2; D gene: TRBD1; CDR3 protein: ASSGRDRNYGYT
J gene: TRBJ2-5; V gene: TRBV29-1; D gene: TRBD2; CDR3 protein: SVSGTSGGEGETQY
J gene: TRBJ2-3; V gene: TRBV6-4; D gene: NA; CDR3 protein: ASSDGTTGGTDTQY
J gene: TRBJ2-3; V gene: TRBV19; D gene: NA; CDR3 protein: ASSIIAGRADTQY
J gene: TRBJ2-3; V gene: TRBV27; D gene: TRBD2; CDR3 protein: ASSGLAATDTQY
J gene: TRBJ2-3; V gene: TRBV6-4; D gene: NA; CDR3 protein: ASSDSSSTDTQY
J gene: TRBJ1-1; V gene: TRBV27; D gene: NA; CDR3 protein: ASRRESEAF
J gene: TRBJ2-7; V gene: TRBV4-1; D gene: NA; CDR3 protein: ASSLTSSYEQY
J gene: TRBJ1-1; V gene: TRBV2; D gene: NA; CDR3 protein: ASNPGGTEAF
J gene: TRBJ2-2; V gene: TRBV12-5; D gene: TRBD2; CDR3 protein: ASAWGGNTGELF
J gene: TRBJ1-2; V gene: TRBV6-1; D gene: NA; CDR3 protein: ASSEDGASLNYGYT
J gene: TRBJ2-5; V gene: TRBV18; D gene: NA; CDR3 protein: ASSQNAPTGRAKGETQY
J gene: TRBJ2-1; V gene: TRBV28; D gene: TRBD2; CDR3 protein: ASSPGTSSINEQF
J gene: TRBJ1-2; V gene: TRBV6-1; D gene: TRBD1; CDR3 protein: ATGQGDFYGYT
J gene: TRBJ2-3; V gene: TRBV7-2; D gene: NA; CDR3 protein: ASSLTYGSTDTQY
J gene: TRBJ2-7; V gene: TRBV6-4; D gene: NA; CDR3 protein: ASIDWTETYEQY
J gene: TRBJ1-6; V gene: TRBV7-2; D gene: NA; CDR3 protein: ASSLEVGLNSPLH
J gene: TRBJ2-1; V gene: TRBV6-5; D gene: TRBD2; CDR3 protein: ASSPTSEHYNEQF
J gene: TRBJ2-5; V gene: TRBV15; D gene: NA; CDR3 protein: ATSRDPDSKEETQY
J gene: TRBJ2-1; V gene: TRBV25-1; D gene: TRBD2; CDR3 protein: ASSDFRIAGSSYNEQF
J gene: TRBJ2-2; V gene: TRBV28; D gene: NA; CDR3 protein: ASSPRERSGELF
J gene: TRBJ1-3; V gene: TRBV7-9; D gene: TRBD1; CDR3 protein: ASSSTGEANTIY
J gene: TRBJ1-3; V gene: TRBV30; D gene: NA; CDR3 protein: AWSLGSSGNTIY